A selection of T cell receptor beta chains follows, all from one sample in a study of cytomegalovirus exposure and HLA in healthy donors. Method: immunoSEQ multiplex PCR; TCRdb's copy keeps in-frame clones and lacks some. The table shows about 200,000 clones, with 70% to 90% occurring only once. The source material was PBMCs. These receptors all come from a man between 25 and 39 years old in good health and CMV-seronegative. Both conserved end residues are part of each CDR3. Fields, in order: D gene, clone size, V gene, J gene, CDR3 protein, CDR3 DNA. The D gene is left open where the match is weak. Only part of the rows carry a size: once, few, many, or a class if the clone is expanded.

D gene: .
clone size: .
V gene: TRBV28
J gene: TRBJ1-4
CDR3 protein: CASSYSEKLFF
CDR3 DNA: TGTGCCAGCAGTTACTCTGAAAAACTGTTTTTT

D gene: TRBD1
clone size: .
V gene: TRBV6-5
J gene: TRBJ1-2
CDR3 protein: CASSYGTGSNYGYTF
CDR3 DNA: TGTGCCAGCAGTTACGGGACAGGGTCCAACTATGGCTACACCTTC

D gene: .
clone size: few
V gene: TRBV5-4
J gene: TRBJ2-7
CDR3 protein: CASSHTRENEQYF
CDR3 DNA: TGTGCCAGCAGCCACACCCGGGAGAACGAGCAGTACTTC

D gene: .
clone size: .
V gene: TRBV5-1
J gene: TRBJ1-2
CDR3 protein: CASGSGDGYGYTF
CDR3 DNA: TGCGCCAGCGGTTCGGGGGATGGCTATGGCTACACCTTC

D gene: .
clone size: .
V gene: TRBV9
J gene: TRBJ2-5
CDR3 protein: CASSVDSREETQYF
CDR3 DNA: TGTGCCAGCAGCGTAGACTCCCGCGAGGAGACCCAGTACTTC

D gene: .
clone size: .
V gene: TRBV28
J gene: TRBJ2-7
CDR3 protein: CASRAGVVYEQYF
CDR3 DNA: TGTGCCAGCAGAGCAGGGGTGGTCTACGAGCAGTACTTC

D gene: .
clone size: once
V gene: TRBV7-9
J gene: TRBJ2-3
CDR3 protein: CASSLSWQGDTQYF
CDR3 DNA: TGTGCCAGCAGCTTAAGTTGGCAGGGCGATACGCAGTATTTT

D gene: .
clone size: .
V gene: TRBV5-4
J gene: TRBJ2-7
CDR3 protein: CASSRTGQSYEQYF
CDR3 DNA: TGTGCCAGCAGCAGAACAGGACAGTCCTACGAGCAGTACTTC

D gene: TRBD1
clone size: .
V gene: TRBV6-1
J gene: TRBJ2-1
CDR3 protein: CAGSGQPLVGEQFF
CDR3 DNA: TGTGCCGGTTCGGGACAGCCACTCGTCGGCGAGCAGTTCTTC

D gene: .
clone size: .
V gene: TRBV7-9
J gene: TRBJ1-3
CDR3 protein: CANGPTGSGNTIYF
CDR3 DNA: TGTGCCAACGGCCCAACAGGGTCTGGAAACACCATATATTTT

D gene: TRBD2
clone size: .
V gene: TRBV4-3
J gene: TRBJ2-3
CDR3 protein: CASSPGTSGALRQYF
CDR3 DNA: TGCGCCAGCAGCCCCGGGACTAGCGGGGCCCTCAGGCAGTATTTT

D gene: TRBD1
clone size: .
V gene: TRBV18
J gene: TRBJ2-1
CDR3 protein: CASSRDRKDNEQFF
CDR3 DNA: TGTGCCAGCTCCCGGGACAGAAAGGACAATGAGCAGTTCTTC

D gene: .
clone size: .
V gene: TRBV6-1
J gene: TRBJ2-7
CDR3 protein: CASSLDRTYEQYF
CDR3 DNA: TGTGCCAGCAGTCTCGACAGGACCTACGAGCAGTACTTC

D gene: TRBD1
clone size: .
V gene: TRBV28
J gene: TRBJ2-7
CDR3 protein: CASSLWADRDEQYF
CDR3 DNA: TGTGCCAGCAGTTTATGGGCTGACAGGGACGAGCAGTACTTC

D gene: TRBD1
clone size: once
V gene: TRBV2
J gene: TRBJ1-1
CDR3 protein: CASCLQGASEAFF
CDR3 DNA: TGTGCCAGCTGTTTACAGGGGGCGTCTGAAGCTTTCTTT

D gene: TRBD1
clone size: .
V gene: TRBV6-5
J gene: TRBJ1-6
CDR3 protein: CASSPTGGEYSPLHF
CDR3 DNA: TGTGCCAGCAGTCCGACAGGGGGCGAGTATTCACCCCTCCACTTT

D gene: .
clone size: .
V gene: TRBV5-1
J gene: TRBJ2-7
CDR3 protein: CASSLGGILGEQYF
CDR3 DNA: TGCGCCAGCAGCTTGGGGGGCATACTCGGGGAGCAGTACTTC

D gene: .
clone size: .
V gene: TRBV7-9
J gene: TRBJ1-2
CDR3 protein: CASNTRLGYTF
CDR3 DNA: TGTGCCAGCAACACCCGTCTGGGCTACACCTTC

D gene: .
clone size: once
V gene: TRBV11-1
J gene: TRBJ1-6
CDR3 protein: CASSLTGSSPLHF
CDR3 DNA: TGTGCCAGCTCTCTGACAGGTAGCTCACCCCTCCACTTT

D gene: TRBD1
clone size: .
V gene: TRBV27
J gene: TRBJ1-1
CDR3 protein: CASSLGQGSVDTEAFF
CDR3 DNA: TGTGCCAGCAGTCTGGGACAGGGCAGTGTGGACACTGAAGCTTTCTTT

D gene: .
clone size: few
V gene: TRBV9
J gene: TRBJ1-1
CDR3 protein: CASSVALNTEAFF
CDR3 DNA: TGTGCCAGCAGCGTAGCTCTGAACACTGAAGCTTTCTTT

D gene: TRBD1
clone size: .
V gene: TRBV14
J gene: TRBJ1-1
CDR3 protein: CASSPQGGNTEAFF
CDR3 DNA: TGTGCCAGCAGCCCCCAGGGGGGTAACACTGAAGCTTTCTTT

D gene: .
clone size: .
V gene: TRBV7-9
J gene: TRBJ2-7
CDR3 protein: CASSLVATSEEYF
CDR3 DNA: TGTGCCAGCAGCTTAGTGGCAACCTCCGAGGAGTACTTC

D gene: TRBD1
clone size: .
V gene: TRBV6-5
J gene: TRBJ2-6
CDR3 protein: CASIPGQGAF
CDR3 DNA: TGTGCCAGCATTCCGGGACAGGGGGCTTTC

D gene: .
clone size: few
V gene: TRBV6-1
J gene: TRBJ2-1
CDR3 protein: CASMTYSYEQFF
CDR3 DNA: TGTGCCAGCATGACTTACTCCTACGAGCAGTTCTTC

D gene: .
clone size: .
V gene: TRBV2
J gene: TRBJ2-7
CDR3 protein: CASSESRGFSYEQYF
CDR3 DNA: TGTGCCAGCAGTGAATCTAGGGGTTTCTCCTACGAGCAGTACTTC

D gene: .
clone size: .
V gene: TRBV6-1
J gene: TRBJ2-1
CDR3 protein: CASSEAFERRYYNEQFF
CDR3 DNA: TGTGCCAGCAGTGAGGCGTTCGAGCGTCGATACTACAATGAGCAGTTCTTC

D gene: TRBD1
clone size: .
V gene: TRBV11-2
J gene: TRBJ1-4
CDR3 protein: CASSGRGPDDEKLFF
CDR3 DNA: TGTGCCAGCAGCGGCAGGGGGCCGGATGATGAAAAACTGTTTTTT

D gene: .
clone size: once
V gene: TRBV19
J gene: TRBJ2-1
CDR3 protein: CASSIKRLDEQFF
CDR3 DNA: TGTGCCAGTAGTATTAAACGGCTAGATGAGCAGTTCTTC

D gene: .
clone size: once
V gene: TRBV4-2
J gene: TRBJ2-3
CDR3 protein: CASSQDPAGGDTQYF
CDR3 DNA: TGTGCCAGCAGCCAAGATCCGGCCGGGGGAGATACGCAGTATTTT

D gene: .
clone size: .
V gene: TRBV2
J gene: TRBJ1-2
CDR3 protein: CASRPQGVSYGYTF
CDR3 DNA: TGTGCCAGCCGACCTCAGGGCGTCAGCTATGGCTACACCTTC

D gene: TRBD1
clone size: once
V gene: TRBV4-1
J gene: TRBJ2-5
CDR3 protein: CASSQDGTGTKTQYF
CDR3 DNA: TGCGCCAGCAGCCAGGACGGGACAGGGACGAAGACCCAGTACTTC

D gene: TRBD2
clone size: once
V gene: TRBV19
J gene: TRBJ2-7
CDR3 protein: CASSIDPGLAGNEQYF
CDR3 DNA: TGTGCCAGTAGTATAGATCCGGGACTAGCGGGGAACGAGCAGTACTTC

D gene: .
clone size: .
V gene: TRBV27
J gene: TRBJ1-1
CDR3 protein: CASSSEGLSTEAFF
CDR3 DNA: TGTGCCAGCAGTTCCGAGGGCCTATCTACTGAAGCTTTCTTT

D gene: TRBD2
clone size: .
V gene: TRBV7-3
J gene: TRBJ2-1
CDR3 protein: CASSQLAGAGNEQFF
CDR3 DNA: TGTGCCAGCAGCCAACTAGCGGGGGCCGGCAATGAGCAGTTCTTC

D gene: .
clone size: .
V gene: TRBV11-2
J gene: TRBJ2-7
CDR3 protein: CASSLAGTYEQYF
CDR3 DNA: TGTGCCAGCAGCTTAGCGGGGACATACGAGCAGTACTTC

D gene: TRBD2
clone size: .
V gene: TRBV5-1
J gene: TRBJ2-3
CDR3 protein: CASSFVGGGSTDTQYF
CDR3 DNA: TGCGCCAGCAGCTTCGTGGGCGGGGGGAGCACAGATACGCAGTATTTT

D gene: .
clone size: .
V gene: TRBV4-2
J gene: TRBJ2-7
CDR3 protein: CASSLLQGGIYEQYF
CDR3 DNA: TGTGCCAGCAGCCTCCTACAGGGGGGGATCTACGAGCAGTACTTC

D gene: .
clone size: .
V gene: TRBV7-9
J gene: TRBJ2-3
CDR3 protein: CASTRDGGTDTQYF
CDR3 DNA: TGTGCCAGCACGCGGGACGGTGGCACAGATACGCAGTATTTT

D gene: TRBD1
clone size: few
V gene: TRBV5-6
J gene: TRBJ2-7
CDR3 protein: CASSWSQRDRLYEQYF
CDR3 DNA: TGTGCCAGCAGCTGGAGCCAACGGGACAGGCTTTACGAGCAGTACTTC

D gene: .
clone size: .
V gene: TRBV21-1
J gene: TRBJ2-5
CDR3 protein: CASKGQTLLKETQYF
CDR3 DNA: TGTGCCAGCAAGGGACAGACCCTCCTCAAAGAGACCCAGTACTTC

D gene: TRBD1
clone size: .
V gene: TRBV10-2
J gene: TRBJ2-6
CDR3 protein: CASSLGGSGASVLTF
CDR3 DNA: TGCGCCAGCAGTTTAGGGGGCTCTGGGGCCAGCGTCCTGACTTTC

D gene: .
clone size: .
V gene: TRBV10-3
J gene: TRBJ1-2
CDR3 protein: CANSAPGGGYTF
CDR3 DNA: TGTGCCAACTCAGCCCCCGGCGGTGGCTACACCTTC

D gene: .
clone size: few
V gene: TRBV7-2
J gene: TRBJ2-7
CDR3 protein: CASSPQGGQGPYEQYF
CDR3 DNA: TGTGCCAGCAGCCCCCAGGGGGGACAAGGACCCTACGAGCAGTACTTC

D gene: TRBD1
clone size: few
V gene: TRBV7-8
J gene: TRBJ2-5
CDR3 protein: CASSLGDRGQAETQYF
CDR3 DNA: TGTGCCAGCAGCTTAGGGGACAGGGGGCAGGCTGAGACCCAGTACTTC